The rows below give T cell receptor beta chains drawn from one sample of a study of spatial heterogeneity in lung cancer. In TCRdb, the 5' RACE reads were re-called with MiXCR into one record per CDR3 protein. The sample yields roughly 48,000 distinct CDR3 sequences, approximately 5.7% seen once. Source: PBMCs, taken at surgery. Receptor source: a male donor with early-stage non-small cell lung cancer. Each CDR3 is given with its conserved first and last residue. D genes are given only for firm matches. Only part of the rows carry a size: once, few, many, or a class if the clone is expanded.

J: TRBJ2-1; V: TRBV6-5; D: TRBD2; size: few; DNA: TGTGCCAGCAGGGGACTAGCGGGAGGGACTGAGCAGTTCTTC; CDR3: CASRGLAGGTEQFF
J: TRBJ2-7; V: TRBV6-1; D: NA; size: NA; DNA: TGTGCCAGCAGGGCCCCCCCCGCGAAGGAGCAGTACTTC; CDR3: CASRAPPAKEQYF
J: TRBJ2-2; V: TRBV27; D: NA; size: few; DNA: TGTGCCAGCAGTTTCCTAGCGCTGCAGGCCGGGGAGCTGTTTTTT; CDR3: CASSFLALQAGELFF
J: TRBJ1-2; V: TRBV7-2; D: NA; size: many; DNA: TGTGCCAGCAGCTCGGGGCCGCTGAACTATGGCTACACCTTC; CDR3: CASSSGPLNYGYTF
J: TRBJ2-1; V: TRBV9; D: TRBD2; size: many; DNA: TGTGCCAGCAGCGTAAGGACTAGCGGGAGAGGTGAGCAGTTCTTC; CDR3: CASSVRTSGRGEQFF
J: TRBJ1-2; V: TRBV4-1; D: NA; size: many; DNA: TGCGCCAGCAGCCCCCGGGACGCTGACTATGGCTACACCTTC; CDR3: CASSPRDADYGYTF
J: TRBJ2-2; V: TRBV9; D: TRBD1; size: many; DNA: TGTGCCAGCAGCGTAGGGAAGGGGGCGGATACCGGGGAGCTGTTTTTT; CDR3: CASSVGKGADTGELFF
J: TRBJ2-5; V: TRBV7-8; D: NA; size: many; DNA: TGTGCCAGCAGCTTAACTTTGGTGGGCAGCCGAGGGGGTACCCAGTACTTC; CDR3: CASSLTLVGSRGGTQYF
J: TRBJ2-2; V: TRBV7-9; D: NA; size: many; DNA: TGTGCCAGCAGGCCGGTTAGGAGGGACACCGGGGAGCTGTTTTTT; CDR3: CASRPVRRDTGELFF
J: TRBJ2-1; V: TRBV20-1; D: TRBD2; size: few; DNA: TGCAGTGCTAGAGATCAACTCGGGAGGCCGCCGTACTTC; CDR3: CSARDQLGRPPYF
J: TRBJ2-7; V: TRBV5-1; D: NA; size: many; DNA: TGCGCCAGCAGCTTGGAGGGGGAGATCTACGAGCAGTACTTC; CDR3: CASSLEGEIYEQYF
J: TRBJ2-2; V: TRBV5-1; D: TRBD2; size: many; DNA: TGCGCCAGCAGCGCGCTAGCGGGAGTTAACGGGGAGCTGTTTTTT; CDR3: CASSALAGVNGELFF
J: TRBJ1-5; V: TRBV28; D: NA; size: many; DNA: TGTGCCAGCAAAGGCGGCAATCAGCCCCAGCATTTT; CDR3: CASKGGNQPQHF
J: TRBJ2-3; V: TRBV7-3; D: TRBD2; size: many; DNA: TGTGCCAGCAGCCCGGGACTAGCGGGAGAGAGGGATACGCAGTATTTT; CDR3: CASSPGLAGERDTQYF
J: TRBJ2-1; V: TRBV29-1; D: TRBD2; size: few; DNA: TGCAGCGTTGAACCGGGCCTAGCGGGGGACAATGAGCAGTTCTTC; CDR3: CSVEPGLAGDNEQFF
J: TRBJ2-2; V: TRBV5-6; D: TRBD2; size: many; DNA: TGTGCCAGCAGCCGGAGACTAGCGGGCGATCTTAACACCGGGGAGCTGTTTTTT; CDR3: CASSRRLAGDLNTGELFF
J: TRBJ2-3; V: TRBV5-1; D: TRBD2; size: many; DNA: TGCGCCAGCAGCCTCATAGCGGGAGGTAGCACAGATACGCAGTATTTT; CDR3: CASSLIAGGSTDTQYF
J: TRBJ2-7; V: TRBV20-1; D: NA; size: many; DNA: TGCAGTGCTAAGGGTCCAGGGGGGGTAGGCGAGCAGTACTTC; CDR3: CSAKGPGGVGEQYF
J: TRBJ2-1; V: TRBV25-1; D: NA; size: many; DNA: TGTGCCAGCAGTGAATTCGGCAGGGTAGGTGGTAATGAGCAGTTCTTC; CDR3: CASSEFGRVGGNEQFF
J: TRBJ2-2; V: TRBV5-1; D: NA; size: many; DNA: TGCGCCAGCAGCTTGGCCGTTTCTGTAACCGGGGAGCTGTTTTTT; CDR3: CASSLAVSVTGELFF
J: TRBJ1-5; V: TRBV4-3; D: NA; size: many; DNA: TGCGCCAGCAGCCAAGTCGGGGATCAGCCCCAGCATTTT; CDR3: CASSQVGDQPQHF
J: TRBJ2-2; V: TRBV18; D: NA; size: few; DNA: TGTGCCAGCTCACCACCGAAAAACACCGGGGAGCTGTTTTTT; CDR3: CASSPPKNTGELFF
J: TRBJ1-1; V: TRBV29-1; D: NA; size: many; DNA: TGCAGCGTTGTTCCGGGGTGGGGAATGAACACTGAAGCTTTCTTT; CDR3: CSVVPGWGMNTEAFF
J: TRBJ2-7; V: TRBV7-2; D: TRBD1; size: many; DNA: TGTGCCAGCAGCTTAGATGGGACAGGGAGTAGGGAGCAGTACTTC; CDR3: CASSLDGTGSREQYF